This T cell receptor beta chain emerged from a study of naive and memory T cell subsets. Study observations and caveats: In naive cells, over 95% of TCR sequences were seen only once.

CDR3 size: 13 residues. Germline loops: CDR1 MDHEN, CDR2 SYDVKM. V was cut by 11 bases and J by 2 bases, with 14 bases left in between. The beta constant-region primer was an equimolar mix of two oligonucleotides covering TRBC1 and TRBC2. TCRdb re-analysed the UMI-ligation and nested PCR reads in MiXCR, keeping a single row per CDR3 protein. Of some 87,000 distinct CDR3 sequences listed, roughly 7.3% are singletons. To note about this clonotype: Its antigen is as yet unknown.

The specimen sequenced was central memory CD4+ T cells from blood. The clonotype comes from a human donor in good health. The chain carries TRBV28 and TRBJ2-3, with D perhaps matching TRBD1 or TRBD2 (7 bases each). The CDR3 is CAGGDSHTDTQYF. The DNA for the CDR3 is TGTGCCGGGGGGGACAGTCACACAGATACGCAGTATTTT.